The clone carrying this T cell receptor (beta chain) was seen more than once but under ten times. Its antigen is as yet unknown. The data originate from a study of T-cell memory formation after mild COVID-19. Study-wide context: The two donors had largely donor-specific TCR clusters.

Study results and caveats: Some clones that responded were present in memory (sampled pre-infection), which suggests cross-reactive memory joined. The authors left the SARS-CoV-2 specificity of second-wave clones peaking on day 37 unconfirmed.

The 5'RACE method, run with constant-segment primers, produced TCR alpha and TCR beta cDNA libraries (carrying sample barcodes and UMIs). TCRdb reprocessed the 5' RACE reads via MiXCR and lists one record per CDR3 protein. This table holds around 310,000 distinct CDR3 sequences, around a fifth found once. This CDR3 has 15 residues. The germline CDR1 and CDR2 sequences are LGHDT and YNNKEL (reference sequence). Trimming at V came to 0 bases and at J to 4 bases, leaving 3 bases not matched to a gene. Material for sequencing was PBMCs or a T cell subset sorted from them (not recorded which). This clonotype was obtained from a man younger than 35 who had mild COVID-19 (a few samples of this study predate the infection). Cell type and time point are not known. The chain has TRBV3-1 and TRBJ2-7, with 10 positions matching TRBD2. This CDR3 is CASSQDLTSGYEQYF. Written as DNA, the CDR3 is TGTGCCAGCAGCCAAGATCTGACTAGCGGGTACGAGCAGTACTTC.